These 13 T cell receptor beta chains originate from one sample sequenced in a study of blood T cell repertoires in COVID-19. Generated by immunoSEQ multiplex PCR, the TCRdb table keeps only in-frame clones and is missing some. The profile shows a few hundred thousand clones, 85% to 90% of them singletons. The specimen sequenced was peripheral blood. The receptors originated from a middle-aged woman who had recovered from COVID-19.

In nucleotides, the CDR3 is TGTGCCGGAGAGTCCCTCACCGGGGAGCTGTTTTTT. This codes for CAGESLTGELFF. The chain is built from TRBV3-1 (or the pseudogene TRBV3-2) and TRBJ2-2; no reliable D call. Trimming left V 11 bases short and J 4 bases short, with 11 bases between. The CDR3 spans 12 residues. Germline V gene data show CDR1 as LGHDT and CDR2 as YNNKEL (reference sequence).

This chain links TRBV4-3 with TRBJ2-7; possibly TRBD2 for D (5 bases). The CDR3 is 16 amino acids. The germline gives CDR1 LGHNA, CDR2 YSLEER. V was clipped by 6 bases and J by 1 base, with 19 bases between them. The CDR3 reads CASRRYTAEVSYEQYV. DNA of the CDR3: TGCGCCAGCAGACGCTATACAGCGGAGGTTTCCTACGAGCAGTACGTC.

The J gene is TRBJ2-1, the V gene TRBV6-5; D gene ambiguous. The CDR3 spans 15 residues. The V end was cut by 4 bases, the J end by 0 bases, with 10 bases between. In germline, CDR1 is MNHEY, CDR2 SVGAGI. CDR3 sequence (DNA): TGTGCCAGCAGTTTCCAGACAAGCTCCTACAATGAGCAGTTCTTC. It yields the protein CASSFQTSSYNEQFF.

V gene TRBV6-5 combines with J gene TRBJ2-2; weak D call: TRBD1 (5 bases). The CDR3 contains 14 residues. V was clipped by 7 bases and J by 2 bases, with 11 bases between them. Germline V lookup: CDR1 MNHEY, CDR2 SVGAGI. CDR3 in DNA: TGTGCCAGCATTAAGGGGCCAAACACCGGGGAGCTGTTTTTT. Protein product: CASIKGPNTGELFF.

A remark on this clone: Other DNA sequences of this sample code for an identical CDR3. The chain carries TRBV28 and TRBJ1-2; 9 bases line up with TRBD1. The CDR3 consists of 14 residues. The germline gives CDR1 MDHEN, CDR2 SYDVKM. V trimming: 1 base; J trimming: 5 bases; junction bases outside the gene matches: 2. DNA for the CDR3: TGTGCCAGCAGTTTATCGGACAGGGGATATGGCTACACCTTC. Its translation: CASSLSDRGYGYTF.

V usage is TRBV7-3 and J usage is TRBJ2-1; 10 bases are shared with TRBD2. Unmatched junction bases numbered 10, after V lost 5 bases and J lost 6 bases. CDR3 length: 16 amino acids. Germline loops: CDR1 SGHTA, CDR2 FQGTGA. The CDR3 loop reads CASSAPGLASFNEQFF. CDR3 nucleotides: TGTGCCAGCAGCGCCCCGGGACTAGCGAGTTTCAATGAGCAGTTCTTC.

As concerns this clone: This same CDR3 is encoded by further DNA sequences in the sample. The chain links TRBV18 to TRBJ1-3; D remains ambiguous. The ends were cut back, 3 bases at V and 3 bases at J, with 9 bases in the middle. This CDR3 region has 14 residues. Germline lookup yields CDR1 KGHSH and CDR2 LQKENI. The CDR3, as DNA: TGTGCCAGCTCACCCTTACAAAGTGGAAACACCATATATTTT. This gives the protein CASSPLQSGNTIYF. Full variable domain (remainder filled in from reference TRBV18 and TRBJ1-3): NAGVMQNPRHLVRRRGQEARLRCSPMKGHSHVYWYRQLPEEGLKFMVYLQKENIIDESGMPKERFSAEFPKEGPSILRIQQVVRGDSAAYFCASSPLQSGNTIYFGEGSWLTVV.

This chain uses TRBV6-5 with TRBJ2-7; 7 bases are a match to TRBD2. The CDR3 sequence is 15 residues long. Losses at the gene ends were 6 bases for V and 4 bases for J; bases not matched to a gene: 12. Germline V CDR1 and CDR2: MNHEY, SVGAGI. CDR3 nucleotides: TGTGCCAGCAGGGAGATGTCACTAGCGACTTACGAGCAGTACGTC. Its protein product is CASREMSLATYEQYV.

The J gene is TRBJ2-5, the V gene TRBV24-1; tentatively, D is TRBD2 (5 bases). CDR1 KGHDR and CDR2 SFDVKD come from the germline V gene. Trimming removed 3 bases from V and 2 bases from J, with 9 bases in between. The CDR3 is 14 amino acids. CDR3 coding DNA: TGTGCCACCAGTGATCGAACTAGACAAGAGACCCAGTACTTC. This encodes CATSDRTRQETQYF.

This sequence joins TRBV29-1 and TRBJ1-5, with TRBD1 identical over 8 bases. V lost 7 bases, J lost 5 bases, and 10 bases stayed unmatched. The CDR3 length is 14 residues. CDR1 and CDR2 (germline): SQVTM, ANQGSEA. In DNA, the CDR3 is TGCAGCGCTATGACCGGGACAGGAGATCAGCCCCAGCATTTT. Protein product: CSAMTGTGDQPQHF.

The chain is built from TRBV19 and TRBJ2-1; 7 nucleotides line up with TRBD2. Per germline, CDR1 LNHDA and CDR2 SQIVND (reference sequence). With V trimmed by 4 bases and J by 10 bases, 4 bases remained unmatched. CDR3 length: 12 amino acids. This CDR3 is CASSRQTSEQFF. The CDR3 region has the DNA TGTGCCAGTAGTAGACAGACTAGCGAGCAGTTCTTC.

The chain couples TRBV3-1 (or the pseudogene TRBV3-2) to TRBJ1-4; the D is unclear. Looked up from germline, CDR1 is LGHDT and CDR2 is YNNKEL (reference sequence). The germline V and J ends were trimmed by 4 bases and 7 bases, with 16 bases remaining between them. The CDR3 is 15 amino acids. The CDR3: CASSLGSLDVEKLFF. DNA of the CDR3: TGTGCCAGCAGCCTCGGGAGTCTCGATGTTGAAAAACTGTTTTTT.

The rearrangement joins TRBV30 to TRBJ2-2; D uncertain. Germline CDR1 reads GTSNPN; CDR2 reads SVGIG (reference sequence). V was clipped by 2 bases and J by 6 bases, with 7 bases between them. The CDR3 runs to 12 residues. The DNA of the CDR3 is TGTGCCTGGAGTTCTCCCTCCGGGGAGCTGTTTTTT. Translated: CAWSSPSGELFF.